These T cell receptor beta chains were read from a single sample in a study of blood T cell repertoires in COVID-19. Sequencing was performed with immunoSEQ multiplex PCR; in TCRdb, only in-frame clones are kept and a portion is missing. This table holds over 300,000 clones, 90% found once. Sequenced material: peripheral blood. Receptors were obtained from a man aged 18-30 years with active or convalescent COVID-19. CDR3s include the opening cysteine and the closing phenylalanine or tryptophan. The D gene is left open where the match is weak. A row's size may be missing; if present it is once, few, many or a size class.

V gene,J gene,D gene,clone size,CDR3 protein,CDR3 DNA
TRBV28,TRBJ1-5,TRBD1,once,CASSFGRTGRHQPQHF,TGTGCCAGCAGTTTCGGGAGGACAGGGCGGCATCAGCCCCAGCATTTT
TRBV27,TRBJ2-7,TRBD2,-,CASSLSLAGISYEQYF,TGTGCCAGCAGTTTATCACTAGCGGGTATCTCCTACGAGCAGTACTTC
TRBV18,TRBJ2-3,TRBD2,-,CASSPRRSGGTDTQYF,TGTGCCAGCTCCCCCCGGAGAAGCGGGGGTACAGATACGCAGTATTTT
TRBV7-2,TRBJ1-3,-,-,CASSFTDFIGNTIYF,TGTGCCAGCAGCTTTACGGACTTCATTGGAAACACCATATATTTT
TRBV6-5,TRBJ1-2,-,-,CASSYSGGSYTF,TGTGCCAGCAGTTACTCCGGGGGAAGCTACACCTTC
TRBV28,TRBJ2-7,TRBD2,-,CASSLIPGLASSGQYF,TGTGCCAGCAGTCTAATCCCGGGACTAGCATCATCGGGGCAGTACTTC
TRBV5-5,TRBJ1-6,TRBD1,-,CASSFMDRDDSPLHF,TGTGCCAGCAGCTTCATGGACAGGGACGATTCACCCCTCCACTTT
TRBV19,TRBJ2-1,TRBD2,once,CASSIASHWEVTSGSPYEQFF,TGTGCCAGTAGTATAGCGTCTCACTGGGAAGTGACTAGCGGGAGTCCCTATGAGCAGTTCTTC
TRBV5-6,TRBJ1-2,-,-,CASSLPAGLGGYTF,TGTGCCAGCAGCCTACCCGCAGGGTTGGGTGGCTACACCTTC
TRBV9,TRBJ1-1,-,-,CASSLGAGTEAFF,TGTGCCAGCAGCCTCGGCGCGGGCACTGAAGCTTTCTTT
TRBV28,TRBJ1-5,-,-,CASSLGRLGNQPQHF,TGTGCCAGCAGTTTGGGGAGGCTTGGCAATCAGCCCCAGCATTTT
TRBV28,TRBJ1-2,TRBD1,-,CASSPTGNYGYTF,TGTGCCAGCAGCCCGACAGGGAACTATGGCTACACCTTC
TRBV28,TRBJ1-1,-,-,CASQLPGGLTEAFF,TGTGCCAGCCAGCTGCCGGGAGGGCTCACTGAAGCTTTCTTT
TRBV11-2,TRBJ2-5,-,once,CASSSSVEETQYF,TGTGCCAGCAGCTCCTCGGTGGAGGAGACCCAGTACTTC
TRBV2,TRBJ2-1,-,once,CAGSRDLSYNEQFF,TGTGCCGGAAGCCGGGACTTATCCTACAATGAGCAGTTCTTC